This T cell receptor (beta chain) comes out of a study of cytomegalovirus exposure and HLA in healthy donors. The PCR contained 60 Vbeta and 13 Jbeta primers. Produced via immunoSEQ multiplex PCR; TCRdb's table is partial and in-frame only. The top ten clones hold 0.65% to 0.75% of a sample with under 200,000 clones, 79% of them seen once. The germline V and J ends were trimmed by 5 bases and 2 bases, with 16 bases remaining between them. The CDR3 covers 15 residues. Germline V lookup: CDR1 SEHNR, CDR2 FQNEAQ (reference sequence). The sequenced sample consisted of PBMCs. The V call is TRBV7-9, the J call TRBJ2-7; D is ambiguous. This clonotype originated in a woman between 35 and 50 years old in good health and CMV-seronegative. DNA of the CDR3: TGTGCCAGCAGCCCATTACCGACTGGAACCTACGAGCAGTACTTC. Translation gives CASSPLPTGTYEQYF.